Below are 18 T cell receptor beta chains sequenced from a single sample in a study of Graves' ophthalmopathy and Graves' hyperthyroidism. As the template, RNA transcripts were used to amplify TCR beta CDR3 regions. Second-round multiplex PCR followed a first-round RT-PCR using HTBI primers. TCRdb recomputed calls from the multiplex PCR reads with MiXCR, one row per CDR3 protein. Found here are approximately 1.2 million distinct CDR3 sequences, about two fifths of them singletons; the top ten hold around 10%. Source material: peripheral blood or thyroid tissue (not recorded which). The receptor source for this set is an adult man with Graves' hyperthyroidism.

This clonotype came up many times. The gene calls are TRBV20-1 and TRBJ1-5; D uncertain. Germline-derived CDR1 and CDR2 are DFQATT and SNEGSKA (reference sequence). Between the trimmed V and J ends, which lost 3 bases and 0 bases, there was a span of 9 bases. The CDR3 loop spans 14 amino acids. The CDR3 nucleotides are TGCAGTGCTAGTGTAGGAGGTAGCAATCAGCCCCAGCATTTT. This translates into CSASVGGSNQPQHF.

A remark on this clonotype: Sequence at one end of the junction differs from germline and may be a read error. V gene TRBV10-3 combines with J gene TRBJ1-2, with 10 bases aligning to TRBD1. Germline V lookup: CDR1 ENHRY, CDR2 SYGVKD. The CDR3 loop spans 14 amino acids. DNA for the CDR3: TGTGCCAGCAGTGACGACAGGGGGCTCGGGGGCTACACCTTC. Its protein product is CASSDDRGLGGYTF.

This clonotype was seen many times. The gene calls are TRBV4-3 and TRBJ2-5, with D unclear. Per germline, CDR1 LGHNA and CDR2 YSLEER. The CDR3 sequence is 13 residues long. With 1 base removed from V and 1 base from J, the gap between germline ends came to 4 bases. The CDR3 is CASSQGFQETQYF. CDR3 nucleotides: TGCGCCAGCAGCCAAGGTTTCCAAGAGACCCAGTACTTC.

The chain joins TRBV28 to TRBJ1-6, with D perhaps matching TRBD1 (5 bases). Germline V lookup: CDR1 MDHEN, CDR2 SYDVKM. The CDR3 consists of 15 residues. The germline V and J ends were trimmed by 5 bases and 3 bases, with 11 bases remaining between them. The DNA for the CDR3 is TGTGCCAGCAGTGACCGGGACGGCTATAATTCACCCCTCCACTTT. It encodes CASSDRDGYNSPLHF.

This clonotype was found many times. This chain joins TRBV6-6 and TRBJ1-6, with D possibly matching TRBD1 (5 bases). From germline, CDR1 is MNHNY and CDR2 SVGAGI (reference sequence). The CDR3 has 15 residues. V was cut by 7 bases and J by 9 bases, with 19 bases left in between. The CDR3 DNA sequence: TGTGCCAGCAACGCCCGACGTCAGGGTGGTTCACCCCTCCACTTT. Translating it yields CASNARRQGGSPLHF.

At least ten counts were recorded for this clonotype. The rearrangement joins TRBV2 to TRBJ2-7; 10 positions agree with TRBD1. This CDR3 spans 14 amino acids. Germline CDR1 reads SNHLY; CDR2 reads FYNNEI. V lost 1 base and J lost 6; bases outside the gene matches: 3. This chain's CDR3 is CASSEGTGGTEQYF. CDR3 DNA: TGTGCCAGCAGTGAAGGGACAGGGGGAACCGAGCAGTACTTC.

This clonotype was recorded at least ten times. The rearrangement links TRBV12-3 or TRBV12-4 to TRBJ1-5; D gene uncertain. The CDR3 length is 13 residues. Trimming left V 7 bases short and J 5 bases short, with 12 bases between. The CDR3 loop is CASNSFGDQPQHF. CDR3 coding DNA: TGTGCCAGCAATTCCTTTGGGGATCAGCCCCAGCATTTT.

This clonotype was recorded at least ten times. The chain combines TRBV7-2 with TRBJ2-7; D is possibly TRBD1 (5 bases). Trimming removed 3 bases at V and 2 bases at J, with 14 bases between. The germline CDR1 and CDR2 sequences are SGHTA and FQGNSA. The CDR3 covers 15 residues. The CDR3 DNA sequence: TGTGCCAGCAGCTTTCAGGGATCCGCGGCCTACGAGCAGTACTTC. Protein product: CASSFQGSAAYEQYF.

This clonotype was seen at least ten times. DNA of the CDR3: TGTGCCACCAGTGCGGAACGAAAGAACTATGGCTACACCTTC. It yields the protein CATSAERKNYGYTF. The rearrangement uses TRBV24-1 and TRBJ1-2; D call uncertain. The germline V and J ends were trimmed by 5 bases and 2 bases, with 11 bases remaining between them. The CDR3 loop spans 14 amino acids. CDR1 is KGHDR and CDR2 is SFDVKD in the germline V gene.

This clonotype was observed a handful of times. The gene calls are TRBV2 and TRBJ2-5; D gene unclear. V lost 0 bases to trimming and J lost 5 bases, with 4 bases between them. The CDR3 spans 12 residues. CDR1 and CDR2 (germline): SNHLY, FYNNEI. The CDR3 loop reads CASSEAMETQYF. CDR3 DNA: TGTGCCAGCAGTGAAGCGATGGAGACCCAGTACTTC.

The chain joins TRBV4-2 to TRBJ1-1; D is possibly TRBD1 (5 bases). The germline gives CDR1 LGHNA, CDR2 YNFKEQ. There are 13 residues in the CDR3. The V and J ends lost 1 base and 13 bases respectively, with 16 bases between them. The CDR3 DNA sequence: TGTGCCAGCAGCCAAGGGGACGCTGCCGTGTTTTTCTTT. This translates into CASSQGDAAVFFF.

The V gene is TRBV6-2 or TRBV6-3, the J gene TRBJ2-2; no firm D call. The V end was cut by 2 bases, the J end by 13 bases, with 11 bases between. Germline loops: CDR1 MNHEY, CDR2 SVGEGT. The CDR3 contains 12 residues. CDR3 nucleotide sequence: TGTGCCAGCAGTTACCCGCCTAGTGGGCTGTTTTTT. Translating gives CASSYPPSGLFF.

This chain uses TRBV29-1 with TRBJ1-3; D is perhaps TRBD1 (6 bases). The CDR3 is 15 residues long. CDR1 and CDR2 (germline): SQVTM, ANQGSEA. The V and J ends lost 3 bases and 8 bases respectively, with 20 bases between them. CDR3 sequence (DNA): TGCAGCGTTGAGAACAGGGAGGGCTATGGCTACACCATATATTTT. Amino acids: CSVENREGYGYTIYF.

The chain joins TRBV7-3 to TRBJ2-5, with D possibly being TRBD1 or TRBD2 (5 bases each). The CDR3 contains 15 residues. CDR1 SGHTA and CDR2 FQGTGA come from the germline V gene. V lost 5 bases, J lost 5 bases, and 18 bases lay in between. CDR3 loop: CASSETGALTETQYF. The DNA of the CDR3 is TGTGCCAGCAGCGAAACCGGGGCCCTGACGGAGACCCAGTACTTC.

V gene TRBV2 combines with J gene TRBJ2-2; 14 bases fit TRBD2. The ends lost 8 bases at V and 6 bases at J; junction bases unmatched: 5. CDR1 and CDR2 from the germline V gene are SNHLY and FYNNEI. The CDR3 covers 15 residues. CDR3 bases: TGTGCCAGCTCCGGGGGACTAGCGGGAGCCGGGGAGCTGTTTTTT. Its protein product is CASSGGLAGAGELFF. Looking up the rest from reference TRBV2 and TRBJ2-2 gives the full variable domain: EPEVTQTPSHQVTQMGQEVILRCVPISNHLYFYWYRQILGQKVEFLVSFYNNEISEKSEIFDDQFSVERPDGSNFTLKIRSTKLEDSAMYFCASSGGLAGAGELFFGEGSRLTVL.

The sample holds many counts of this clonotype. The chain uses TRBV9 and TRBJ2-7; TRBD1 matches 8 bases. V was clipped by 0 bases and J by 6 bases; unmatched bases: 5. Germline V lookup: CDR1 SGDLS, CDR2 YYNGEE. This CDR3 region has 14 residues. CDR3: CASSVAATGGEQYF. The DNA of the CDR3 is TGTGCCAGCAGCGTAGCTGCCACAGGGGGCGAGCAGTACTTC.

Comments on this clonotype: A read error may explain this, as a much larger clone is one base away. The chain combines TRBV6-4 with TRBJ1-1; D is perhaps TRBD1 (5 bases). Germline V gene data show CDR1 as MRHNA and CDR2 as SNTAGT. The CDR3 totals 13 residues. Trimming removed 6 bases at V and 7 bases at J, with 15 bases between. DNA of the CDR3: TGTGCCAGCAGGGTACAGGTTAGTGGTGAAGCTTTCTTT. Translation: CASRVQVSGEAFF.

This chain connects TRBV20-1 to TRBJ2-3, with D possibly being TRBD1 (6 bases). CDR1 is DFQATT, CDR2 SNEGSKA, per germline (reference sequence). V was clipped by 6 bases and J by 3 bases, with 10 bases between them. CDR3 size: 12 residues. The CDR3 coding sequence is TGCAGTGCCACGAGGGGGACAGATACGCAGTATTTT. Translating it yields CSATRGTDTQYF.